The clone carrying this TCR beta chain was seen once. Its antigen is not known. This entry belongs to a study of shared clonotypes between healthy human individuals. Looking at the study overall: CD4 naive and CD4 memory each took three plates per donor, while CD8 naive took two and CD8 memory one. Findings and caveats of the study: Around 5% of naive CD4 clonotypes were common to a handful of donors.

Trimming shortened V by 5 bases and J by 3 bases, and 3 bases separated the two germline ends. The germline V gene has CDR1 LGHNA and CDR2 YNFKEQ. The CDR3 length is 11 residues. Naive CD45RA+ and memory CD45RA-negative subsets were split from CD4+ cells. TCRdb's table, derived via immunoSEQ multiplex PCR, lists solely in-frame clones and lacks some. The sample has 1.6 million or so clones; approximately 96% are singletons. The sample taken for sequencing was naive CD4+ T cells sorted from blood. Subset specified: CD45RA+ positively selected. The chain carries TRBV4-2 and TRBJ2-3; the D is unclear. This TCR was recovered from a man under 40 in good health. CDR3: CASSLTDTQYF. In DNA, the CDR3 is TGTGCCAGCAGCTTAACAGATACGCAGTATTTT.